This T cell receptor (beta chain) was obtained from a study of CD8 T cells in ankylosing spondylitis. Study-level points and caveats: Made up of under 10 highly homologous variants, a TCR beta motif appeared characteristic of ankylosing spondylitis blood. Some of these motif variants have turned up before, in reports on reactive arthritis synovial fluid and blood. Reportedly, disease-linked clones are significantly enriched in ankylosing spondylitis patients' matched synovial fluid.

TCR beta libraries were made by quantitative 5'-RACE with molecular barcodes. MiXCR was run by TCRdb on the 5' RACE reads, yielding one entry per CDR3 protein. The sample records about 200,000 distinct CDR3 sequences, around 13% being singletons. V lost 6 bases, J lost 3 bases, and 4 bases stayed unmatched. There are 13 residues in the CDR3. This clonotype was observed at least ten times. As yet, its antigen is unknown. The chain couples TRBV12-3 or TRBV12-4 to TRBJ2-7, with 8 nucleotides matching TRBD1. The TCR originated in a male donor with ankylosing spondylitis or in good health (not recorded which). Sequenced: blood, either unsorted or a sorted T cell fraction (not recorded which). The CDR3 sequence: CASRGTGNYEQYF. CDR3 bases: TGTGCCAGCAGGGGGACAGGAAACTACGAGCAGTACTTC.